The sequence of this TCR beta chain was determined in a study of blood T cell repertoires in COVID-19. Study-wide background: From T cells, B-cell-depleted T cells, or PBMCs came the material, which was cDNA or gDNA.

In this sample, this clone turned up once. The ends lost 6 bases at V and 2 bases at J; junction bases unmatched: 7. CDR1 is MNHEY, CDR2 SVGEGT, per germline. The CDR3 sequence is 16 residues long. In terms of age and location, participants ranged from roughly 18 to 100 years and lived in about 25 US areas. Donors of Cohort 3 who recovered were those that had two negative PCRs, clearance, or symptom resolution. Original data processing: The assay estimated nucleated cells by amplifying reference gene primers. Here immunoSEQ multiplex PCR was the method, and the copy in TCRdb shows in-frame clones only, minus some. D and trimming come from the DNA, and the V and J calls and clone size come from that table. In the table there are about 380,000 clones, 85% to 90% of which are singletons.

V is TRBV6-2 or TRBV6-3 and J is TRBJ2-2, with 9 bases lining up with TRBD1. Material: PBMCs or T cells enriched from blood (not recorded which). The TCR comes from a woman between 18 and 29 years old who had recovered from COVID-19. Written as DNA, the CDR3 is TGTGCCAGCAGCCCCGGACAGGGGAAAAACACCGGGGAGCTGTTTTTT. Protein product: CASSPGQGKNTGELFF.